A single sample gave rise to the 8 T cell receptor beta chains below, sequenced in a study of cytomegalovirus exposure and HLA in healthy donors. PCR used 60 Vbeta primers and 13 Jbeta primers. TCRdb's table, derived via immunoSEQ multiplex PCR, lists solely in-frame clones and lacks some. With 100,000 to 150,000 clones in the sample, the ten largest clones hold approximately 0.99%. The sample taken for sequencing was PBMCs. The receptors originated from a man aged 18 to 30 in good health and CMV-seronegative.

V gene TRBV6-6 combines with J gene TRBJ2-3; maybe TRBD1 (8 bases). V dropped 6 bases and J dropped 5 bases, with 18 bases sitting between them. Germline values: CDR1 MNHNY, CDR2 SVGAGI (reference sequence). This CDR3 comprises 15 residues. The CDR3 region is CASSERDRLKDTQYF. The CDR3 DNA sequence: TGTGCCAGCAGCGAGCGGGACAGGTTGAAAGATACGCAGTATTTT.

The chain employs TRBV7-9 and TRBJ1-1; D is unclear. With 1 base removed from V and 11 bases from J, the gap between germline ends came to 8 bases. The germline V gene encodes CDR1 SEHNR and CDR2 FQNEAQ (reference sequence). The CDR3 is 11 residues long. CDR3 coding DNA: TGTGCCAGCAGCTTAGGGGCTGGTGCTTTCTTT. The encoded protein is CASSLGAGAFF.

The chain links TRBV18 to TRBJ2-5, with 7 bases that match TRBD1. CDR3 length equals 14 residues. CDR1 is KGHSH and CDR2 is LQKENI in the germline V gene. V was pared by 2 bases and J by 6 bases, with 6 bases of the junction left unmatched. For the CDR3, the DNA is TGTGCCAGCTCACCAGTCAGGGGGAATAAGACCCAGTACTTC. This translates into CASSPVRGNKTQYF.

The chain uses TRBV20-1 and TRBJ2-5; 8 nucleotides line up with TRBD1. This CDR3 has 11 residues. After removal of 5 bases from V and 5 bases from J, the junction contained 1 base not matched to a gene. CDR1 is DFQATT and CDR2 is SNEGSKA in the germline V gene (reference sequence). CDR3 bases: TGCAGTGCTTACAGGGGGGAGACCCAGTACTTC. Protein: CSAYRGETQYF.

The J gene is TRBJ1-2, the V gene TRBV7-8; 10 nucleotides line up with TRBD1. CDR1 and CDR2 (germline): SGHVS, FQNEAQ. This CDR3 region has 15 residues. V lost 5 bases to trimming and J lost 8 bases; unmatched junction nucleotides: 11. CDR3 DNA sequence: TGTGCCAGCAGCCTACGTGGGACAGGGGACCGAGGCTACACCTTC. Encoded protein: CASSLRGTGDRGYTF.

This chain connects TRBV7-9 to TRBJ2-5; 8 nucleotides agree with TRBD2. This CDR3 has 15 amino acids. Germline values: CDR1 SEHNR, CDR2 FQNEAQ (reference sequence). With 5 bases clipped from V and 0 bases from J, the junction kept 5 bases outside the gene matches. CDR3 region: CASSGGGKYQETQYF. The CDR3 DNA sequence: TGTGCCAGCAGCGGCGGGGGGAAGTACCAAGAGACCCAGTACTTC.

The J gene is TRBJ1-2, the V gene TRBV5-6, with D maybe TRBD1 (6 bases). The germline V and J ends were trimmed by 3 bases and 6 bases, with 18 bases remaining between them. This CDR3 contains 15 residues. CDR1 SGHDT and CDR2 YYEEEE come from the germline V gene. The CDR3 here is CASSSLTGKLHGYTF. CDR3 DNA sequence: TGTGCCAGCAGCTCGCTAACAGGGAAACTCCATGGCTACACCTTC.

The chain is built from TRBV4-2 and TRBJ2-3; the D gene is possibly TRBD2 (5 bases). Germline V lookup: CDR1 LGHNA, CDR2 YNFKEQ. The CDR3 covers 14 residues. V was clipped by 1 base and J by 8 bases, with 13 bases between them. CDR3 sequence: CASSQGGPKGTQYF. As DNA, the CDR3 is TGTGCCAGCAGCCAAGGCGGGCCCAAGGGTACGCAGTATTTT.